A single sample is the source of the 16 T cell receptor beta chains below, sequenced in a study of control samples from healthy donors and cancer patients. The method was immunoSEQ multiplex PCR; TCRdb's version includes in-frame clones alone and lacks a portion of them. The data show under 100,000 clones, over 85% seen once. Sequenced sample: blood. These receptors all stem from a woman in her 30s in good health.

The CDR3 DNA sequence: TGTGCCAGCAGTTACAAGGTTGGGATCCACGAGCAGTACTTC. Protein sequence: CASSYKVGIHEQYF. The rearrangement links TRBV6-2 or TRBV6-3 to TRBJ2-7; D gene unclear. V was clipped by 2 bases and J by 5 bases, with 13 bases between them. This CDR3 region has 14 residues. The germline V gene has CDR1 MNHEY and CDR2 SVGEGT.

The rearrangement joins TRBV20-1 to TRBJ1-6; D not certain. The germline gives CDR1 DFQATT, CDR2 SNEGSKA (reference sequence). The CDR3 is 12 residues long. V was trimmed by 3 bases and J by 9 bases, leaving 9 bases between them. The CDR3 reads CSASSGPSPLHF. In DNA form, the CDR3 reads TGCAGTGCTAGTAGCGGCCCTTCACCCCTCCACTTT.

The chain has TRBV2 and TRBJ2-3; 7 bases line up with TRBD1. The CDR3 sequence is 19 residues long. CDR1 SNHLY and CDR2 FYNNEI come from the germline V gene. Trimming at V came to 2 bases and at J to 1 base, leaving 15 bases not matched to a gene. The DNA of the CDR3 is TGTGCCAGCAGTGAAAATACCCGAGGAGGACAGGAAGGCACAGATACGCAGTATTTT. It codes for CASSENTRGGQEGTDTQYF.

The CDR3 loop is CASSFRQNTEAFF. CDR3 DNA sequence: TGCGCCAGCAGCTTCAGACAGAACACTGAAGCTTTCTTT. The chain couples TRBV5-1 to TRBJ1-1; D is uncertain. Germline V lookup: CDR1 SGHRS, CDR2 YFSETQ. V was pared by 2 bases and J by 1 base, with 6 bases between. This CDR3 has 13 amino acids.

On this clone: Germline is not matched at one junction end, which may reflect a read error. CDR3 residues: CSAEGSGQYF. Here the CDR3 DNA reads TGCAGCGCTGAAGGGTCGGGCCAGTACTTC. This chain uses TRBV29-1 with TRBJ2-5, with D unclear. The V gene's germline CDR1 is SQVTM and CDR2 ANQGSEA. The length of the CDR3 is 10 residues.

The chain carries TRBV7-9 and TRBJ2-6; 9 nucleotides match TRBD1. Trimming removed 2 bases from V and 4 bases from J; junction bases left unmatched: 9. Germline CDR1 is SEHNR and CDR2 is FQNEAQ (reference sequence). CDR3 size: 18 residues. The CDR3 nucleotides read TGTGCCAGCAGCTTAAGACCGCGACAGGGGGGCGGGGCCAACGTCCTGACTTTC. This translates into CASSLRPRQGGGANVLTF.

The chain is built from TRBV24-1 and TRBJ2-3; weak D call: TRBD2 (5 bases). Trimming took off 9 bases at V and 1 base at J, with 16 bases between the two ends. This CDR3 region has 15 residues. The germline gives CDR1 KGHDR, CDR2 SFDVKD. CDR3 region: CATPLLGRRTDTQYF. DNA for the CDR3: TGTGCCACCCCCCTTTTAGGGAGACGCACAGATACGCAGTATTTT.

CDR3 protein: CASSHFQGNEQFF. CDR3 sequence (DNA): TGTGCCAGCAGCCACTTTCAGGGAAATGAGCAGTTCTTC. The rearrangement links TRBV3-1 (or the pseudogene TRBV3-2) to TRBJ2-1, with D possibly being TRBD1 (5 bases). The CDR3 is 13 residues long. The V end was cut by 3 bases, the J end by 7 bases, with 10 bases between. CDR1 and CDR2 from the germline V gene are LGHDT and YNNKEL (reference sequence).

The chain employs TRBV11-2 and TRBJ1-1; weak D call: TRBD1 (6 bases). The CDR3 has 16 amino acids. Deletions cut 0 bases from V and 0 bases from J, with 11 bases between. Germline V gives CDR1 SGHAT, CDR2 FQNNGV. The DNA of the CDR3 is TGTGCCAGCAGCTTAGATAGGAGGGGGATGAACACTGAAGCTTTCTTT. Translated, it gives CASSLDRRGMNTEAFF.

This sequence joins TRBV28 and TRBJ1-1; 8 bases fit TRBD1. V lost 4 bases to trimming and J lost 10 bases; unmatched junction nucleotides: 11. Germline CDR1 reads MDHEN; CDR2 reads SYDVKM. CDR3 length: 14 amino acids. CDR3 residues: CASSSPEGQGRAFF. The CDR3 DNA follows: TGTGCCAGCAGTTCGCCAGAAGGACAGGGTCGAGCTTTCTTT.

The chain couples TRBV7-8 to TRBJ2-5; D possibly corresponds to TRBD2 (6 bases). The CDR3 has 14 amino acids. CDR1 SGHVS and CDR2 FQNEAQ come from the germline V gene. Trimming stripped 5 bases from V and 4 bases from J, with 14 bases between. Written as DNA, the CDR3 is TGTGCCAGCAGCCCGGGACGGAGGGGAGAGACCCAGTACTTC. Protein product: CASSPGRRGETQYF.

The gene calls are TRBV6-5 and TRBJ1-2; the D gene is possibly TRBD1 (6 bases). Germline V gene data show CDR1 as MNHEY and CDR2 as SVGAGI. The length of the CDR3 is 14 residues. The germline V and J ends were trimmed by 6 bases and 4 bases, with 15 bases remaining between them. CDR3 loop: CASSPAGGFYGYTF. CDR3 nucleotides: TGTGCCAGCAGCCCGGCGGGGGGCTTCTATGGCTACACCTTC.

The J gene is TRBJ1-1, the V gene TRBV2; no definite D call. V lost 6 bases to trimming and J lost 4 bases, with 9 bases between them. Germline V gene sequence: CDR1 SNHLY, CDR2 FYNNEI. This CDR3 has 12 residues. As DNA, the CDR3 is TGTGCCAGCAGCCCCTCGGTCACTGAAGCTTTCTTT. Translating gives CASSPSVTEAFF.

This clone came up a few times. The chain recombines TRBV6-1 with TRBJ1-2; 11 bases fit TRBD1. This CDR3 spans 16 amino acids. J was trimmed by 8 bases and V by 1 base; bases with no gene match: 9. The germline V gene encodes CDR1 MNHNS and CDR2 SASEGT. The DNA for the CDR3 is TGTGCCAGCAGTGAAGAAGAGGGGACAGGGGGATGGGGCTACACCTTC. Translated, it gives CASSEEEGTGGWGYTF.

This chain connects TRBV5-4 to TRBJ2-7, with no clear D. Trimming shortened V by 0 bases and J by 5 bases, and 18 bases separated the two germline ends. The CDR3 is made up of 16 amino acids. CDR1 and CDR2 (germline): SGHNT, YYREEE (reference sequence). Here the CDR3 reads CASSLEFLGTGHEQYF. DNA for the CDR3: TGTGCCAGCAGCTTGGAATTTCTGGGAACCGGTCACGAGCAGTACTTC.

The chain combines TRBV7-9 with TRBJ2-5; D uncertain. Germline-derived CDR1 and CDR2 are SEHNR and FQNEAQ (reference sequence). The CDR3 consists of 15 residues. V gave up 5 bases and J gave up 5 bases, with 18 bases separating them. CDR3 region: CASSTPVGLGETQYF. As DNA, the CDR3 is TGTGCCAGCAGCACCCCTGTGGGTTTAGGGGAGACCCAGTACTTC.